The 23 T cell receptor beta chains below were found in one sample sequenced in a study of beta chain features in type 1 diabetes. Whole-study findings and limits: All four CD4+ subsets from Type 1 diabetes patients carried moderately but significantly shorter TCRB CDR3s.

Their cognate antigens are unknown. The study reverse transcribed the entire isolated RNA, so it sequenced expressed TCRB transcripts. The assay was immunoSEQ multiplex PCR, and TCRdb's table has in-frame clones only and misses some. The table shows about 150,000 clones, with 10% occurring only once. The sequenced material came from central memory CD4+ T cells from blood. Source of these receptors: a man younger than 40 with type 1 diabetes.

For the CDR3, the DNA is TGTGCCAGCAGTGAAGCGACAGACACCGGGGAGCTGTTTTTT. Protein: CASSEATDTGELFF. The genes are TRBV25-1 and TRBJ2-2; maybe TRBD1 (5 bases). From germline, CDR1 is MGHDK and CDR2 SYGVNS. V was pared by 2 bases and J by 3 bases, with 7 bases between. The length of the CDR3 is 14 residues.

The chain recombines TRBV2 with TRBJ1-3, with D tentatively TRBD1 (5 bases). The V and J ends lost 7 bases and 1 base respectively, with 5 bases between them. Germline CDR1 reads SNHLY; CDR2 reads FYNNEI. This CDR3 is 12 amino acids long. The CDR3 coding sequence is TGTGCCAGCAAGGGGTCTGGAAACACCATATATTTT. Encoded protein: CASKGSGNTIYF.

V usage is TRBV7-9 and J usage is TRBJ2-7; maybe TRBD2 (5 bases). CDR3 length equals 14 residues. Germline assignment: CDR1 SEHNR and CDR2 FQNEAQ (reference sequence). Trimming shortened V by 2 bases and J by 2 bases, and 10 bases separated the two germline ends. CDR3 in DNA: TGTGCCAGCAGCTTATTCGACGGGACCTACGAGCAGTACTTC. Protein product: CASSLFDGTYEQYF. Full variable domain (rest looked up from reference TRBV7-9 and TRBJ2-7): DTGVSQNPRHKITKRGQNVTFRCDPISEHNRLYWYRQTLGQGPEFLTYFQNEAQLEKSRLLSDRFSAERPKGSFSTLEIQRTEQGDSAMYLCASSLFDGTYEQYFGPGTRLTVT.

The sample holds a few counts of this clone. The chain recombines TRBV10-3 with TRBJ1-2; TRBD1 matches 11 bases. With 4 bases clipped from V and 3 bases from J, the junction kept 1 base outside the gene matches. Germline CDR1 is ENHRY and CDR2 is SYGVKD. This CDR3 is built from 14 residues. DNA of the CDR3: TGTGCCATCAGTGGGGGACAGGGGGACTATGGCTACACCTTC. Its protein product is CAISGGQGDYGYTF.

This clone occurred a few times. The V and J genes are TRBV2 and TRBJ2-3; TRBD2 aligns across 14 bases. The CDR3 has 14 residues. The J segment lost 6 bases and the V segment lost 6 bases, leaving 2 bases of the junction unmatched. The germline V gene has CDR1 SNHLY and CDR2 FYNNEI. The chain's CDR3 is CASRGLAGADTQYF. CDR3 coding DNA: TGTGCCAGCAGGGGACTAGCGGGAGCCGATACGCAGTATTTT.

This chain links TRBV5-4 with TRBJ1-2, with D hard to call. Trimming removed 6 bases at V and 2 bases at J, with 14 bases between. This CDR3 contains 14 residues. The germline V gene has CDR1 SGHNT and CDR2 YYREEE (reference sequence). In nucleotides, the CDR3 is TGTGCCAGCACCCCCGGGATCTCAAACTATGGCTACACCTTC. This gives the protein CASTPGISNYGYTF.

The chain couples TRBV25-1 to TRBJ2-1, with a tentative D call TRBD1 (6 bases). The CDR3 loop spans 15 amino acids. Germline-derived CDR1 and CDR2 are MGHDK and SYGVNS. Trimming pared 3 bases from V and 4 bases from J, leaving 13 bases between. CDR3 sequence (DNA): TGTGCCAGCAGTGACCCGGGACACTCATACAATGAGCAGTTCTTC. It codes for CASSDPGHSYNEQFF. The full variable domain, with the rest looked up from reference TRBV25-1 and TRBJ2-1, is EADIYQTPRYLVIGTGKKITLECSQTMGHDKMYWYQQDPGMELHLIHYSYGVNSTEKGDLSSESTVSRIRTEHFPLTLESARPSHTSQYLCASSDPGHSYNEQFFGPGTRLTVL.

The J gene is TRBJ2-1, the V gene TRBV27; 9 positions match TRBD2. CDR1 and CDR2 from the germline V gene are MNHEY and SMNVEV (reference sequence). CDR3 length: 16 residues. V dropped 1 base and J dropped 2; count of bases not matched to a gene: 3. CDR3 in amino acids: CASSLFSGSTYNEQFF. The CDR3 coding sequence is TGTGCCAGCAGTTTATTTAGCGGGAGCACCTACAATGAGCAGTTCTTC.

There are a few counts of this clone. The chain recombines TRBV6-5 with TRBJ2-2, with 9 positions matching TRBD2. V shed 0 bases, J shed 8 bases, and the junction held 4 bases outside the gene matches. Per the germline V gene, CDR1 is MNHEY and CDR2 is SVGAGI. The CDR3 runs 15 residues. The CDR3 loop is CASSYSLGLAGELFF. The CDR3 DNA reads TGTGCCAGCAGTTACTCCCTTGGACTAGCGGGGGAGCTGTTTTTT.

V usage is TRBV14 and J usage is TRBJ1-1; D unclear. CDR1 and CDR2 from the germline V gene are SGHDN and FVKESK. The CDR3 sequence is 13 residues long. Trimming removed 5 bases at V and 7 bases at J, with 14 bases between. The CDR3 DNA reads TGTGCCAGCAGCGAGAGGCTCTCTCTTGAAGCTTTCTTT. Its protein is CASSERLSLEAFF.

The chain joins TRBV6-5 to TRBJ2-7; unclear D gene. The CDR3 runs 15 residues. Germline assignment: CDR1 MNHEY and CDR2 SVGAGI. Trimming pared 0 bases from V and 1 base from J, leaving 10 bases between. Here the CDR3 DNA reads TGTGCCAGCAGTTACTCGAATGCAGGATCCTACGAGCAGTACTTC. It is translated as CASSYSNAGSYEQYF.

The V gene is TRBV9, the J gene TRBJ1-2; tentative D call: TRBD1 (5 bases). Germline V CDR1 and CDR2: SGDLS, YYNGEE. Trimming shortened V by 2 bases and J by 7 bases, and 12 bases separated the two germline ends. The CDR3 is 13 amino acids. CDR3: CASSVDSPSGYTF. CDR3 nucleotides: TGTGCCAGCAGCGTTGACAGCCCCTCTGGCTACACCTTC.

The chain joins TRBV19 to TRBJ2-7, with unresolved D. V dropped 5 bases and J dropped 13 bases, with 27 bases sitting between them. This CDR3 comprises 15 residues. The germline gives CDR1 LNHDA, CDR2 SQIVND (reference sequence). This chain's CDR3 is CASSDSFGPKMLIYF. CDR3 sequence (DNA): TGTGCCAGTAGTGACTCCTTCGGTCCTAAAATGCTAATCTACTTC.

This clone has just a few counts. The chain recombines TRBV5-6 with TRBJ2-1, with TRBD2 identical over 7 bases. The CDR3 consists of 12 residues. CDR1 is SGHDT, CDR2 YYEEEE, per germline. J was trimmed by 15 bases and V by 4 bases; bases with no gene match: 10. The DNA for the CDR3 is TGTGCCAGCAGCCCTCGGGGAGGGGCGCCGTTCTTC. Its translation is CASSPRGGAPFF. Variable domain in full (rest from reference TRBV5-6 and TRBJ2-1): DAGVTQSPTHLIKTRGQQVTLRCSPKSGHDTVSWYQQALGQGPQFIFQYYEEEERQRGNFPDRFSGHQFPNYSSELNVNALLLGDSALYLCASSPRGGAPFFGPGTRLTVL.

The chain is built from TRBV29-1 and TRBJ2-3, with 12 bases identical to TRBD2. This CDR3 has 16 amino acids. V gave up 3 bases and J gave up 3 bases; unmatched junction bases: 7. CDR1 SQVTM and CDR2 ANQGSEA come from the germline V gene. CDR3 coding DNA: TGCAGCGTTGACCTAGCGGGAGGGCCTGGTACAGATACGCAGTATTTT. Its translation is CSVDLAGGPGTDTQYF.

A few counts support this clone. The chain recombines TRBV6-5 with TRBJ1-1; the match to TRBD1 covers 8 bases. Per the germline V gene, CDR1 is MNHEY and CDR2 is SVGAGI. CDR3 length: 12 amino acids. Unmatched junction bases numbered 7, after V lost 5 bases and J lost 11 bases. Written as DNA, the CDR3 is TGTGCCAGCAGTGACAGGGGCGAGGATGCTTTCTTT. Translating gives CASSDRGEDAFF.

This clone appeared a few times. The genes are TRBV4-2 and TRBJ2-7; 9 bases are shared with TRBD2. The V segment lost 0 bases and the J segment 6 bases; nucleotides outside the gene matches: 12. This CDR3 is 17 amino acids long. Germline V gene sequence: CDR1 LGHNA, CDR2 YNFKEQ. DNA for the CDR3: TGTGCCAGCAGCCAAGATTTTATAGCGGGAGATCGAAGCGAGCAGTACTTC. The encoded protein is CASSQDFIAGDRSEQYF.

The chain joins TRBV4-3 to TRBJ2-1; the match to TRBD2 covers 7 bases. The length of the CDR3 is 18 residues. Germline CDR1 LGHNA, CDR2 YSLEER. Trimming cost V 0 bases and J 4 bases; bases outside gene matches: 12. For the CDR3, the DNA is TGCGCCAGCAGCCAAGAGACTCCTAGCGGAGCCCTTTACAATGAGCAGTTCTTC. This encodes CASSQETPSGALYNEQFF.

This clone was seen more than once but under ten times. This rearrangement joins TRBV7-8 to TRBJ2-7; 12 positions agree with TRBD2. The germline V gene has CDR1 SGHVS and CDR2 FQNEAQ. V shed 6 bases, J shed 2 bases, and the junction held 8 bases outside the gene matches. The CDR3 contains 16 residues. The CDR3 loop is CASRTSGSLGAYEQYF. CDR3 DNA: TGTGCCAGCAGGACTAGCGGGAGTCTGGGGGCCTACGAGCAGTACTTC.

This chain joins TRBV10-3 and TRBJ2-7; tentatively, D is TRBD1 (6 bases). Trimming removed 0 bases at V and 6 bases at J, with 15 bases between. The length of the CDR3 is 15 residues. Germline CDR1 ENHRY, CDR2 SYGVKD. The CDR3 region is CAISESGAAFSEQYF. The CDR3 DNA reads TGTGCCATCAGTGAGTCGGGGGCTGCATTCAGCGAGCAGTACTTC.

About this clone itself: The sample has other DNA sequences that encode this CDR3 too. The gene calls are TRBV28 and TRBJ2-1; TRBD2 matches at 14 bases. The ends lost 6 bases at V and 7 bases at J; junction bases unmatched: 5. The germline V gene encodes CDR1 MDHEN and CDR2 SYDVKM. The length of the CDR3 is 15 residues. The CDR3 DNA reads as TGTGCCAGCAGCCTTGGGACTAGCGGGAGAAATGAGCAGTTCTTC. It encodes CASSLGTSGRNEQFF.

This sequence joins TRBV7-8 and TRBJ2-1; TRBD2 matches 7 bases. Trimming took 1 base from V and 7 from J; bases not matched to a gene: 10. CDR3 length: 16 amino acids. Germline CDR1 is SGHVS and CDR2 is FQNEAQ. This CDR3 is CASSLGGTTGNNEQFF. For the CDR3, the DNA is TGTGCCAGCAGCTTAGGCGGGACTACGGGCAATAATGAGCAGTTCTTC.

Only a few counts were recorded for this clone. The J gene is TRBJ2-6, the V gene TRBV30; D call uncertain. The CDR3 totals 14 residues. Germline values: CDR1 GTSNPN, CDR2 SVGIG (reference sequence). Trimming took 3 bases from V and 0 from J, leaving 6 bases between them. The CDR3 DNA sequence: TGTGCCTGGAGCGAGTACTCTGGGGCCAACGTCCTGACTTTC. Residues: CAWSEYSGANVLTF.